These 4 T cell receptor beta chains were all obtained from the same sample, sequenced in a study of blood T cell repertoires in COVID-19. The table came from immunoSEQ multiplex PCR; TCRdb's copy has only in-frame clones and leaves some out. The sample has around 54,000 clones, almost 80% seen once. The source material was PBMCs or T cells enriched from blood (not recorded which). Receptors originate from a woman between 50 and 59 years old with acute COVID-19.

The genes are TRBV7-2 and TRBJ1-1; perhaps TRBD1 as D (5 bases). Germline CDR1 is SGHTA and CDR2 is FQGNSA. The V end was cut by 5 bases, the J end by 5 bases, with 15 bases between. The CDR3 length is 14 residues. The CDR3 reads CASSPGGVRTEAFF. Written as DNA, the CDR3 is TGTGCCAGCAGCCCTGGAGGGGTGAGGACTGAAGCTTTCTTT.

The chain joins TRBV30 to TRBJ2-3; tentatively, D is TRBD1 (6 bases). CDR1 GTSNPN and CDR2 SVGIG come from the germline V gene (reference sequence). Deletions cut 0 bases from V and 4 bases from J, with 23 bases between. This CDR3 contains 18 residues. The CDR3 region is CAWSVPYGGQNPSDTQYF. The CDR3 bases are TGTGCCTGGAGTGTCCCATATGGCGGACAGAATCCTTCAGATACGCAGTATTTT.

This clone was counted once. The chain joins TRBV19 to TRBJ2-2; D is unclear. The CDR3 totals 15 residues. Trimming took 10 bases from V and 2 from J, leaving 17 bases between them. Per the germline V gene, CDR1 is LNHDA and CDR2 is SQIVND (reference sequence). As DNA, the CDR3 is TGTGCCATCGCCGACATACAGTCTAACACCGGGGAGCTGTTTTTT. Translated: CAIADIQSNTGELFF.

This chain joins TRBV19 and TRBJ1-3, with unresolved D. The germline V and J ends were trimmed by 2 bases and 4 bases, with 12 bases remaining between them. Germline lookup yields CDR1 LNHDA and CDR2 SQIVND (reference sequence). The CDR3 has 15 residues. Written as DNA, the CDR3 is TGTGCCAGTAGTATAAGAGGGAGTGCAGGAAACACCATATATTTT. Translation gives CASSIRGSAGNTIYF. Together with reference TRBV19 and TRBJ1-3, the CDR3 gives the full variable domain: DGGITQSPKYLFRKEGQNVTLSCEQNLNHDAMYWYRQDPGQGLRLIYYSQIVNDFQKGDIAEGYSVSREKKESFPLTVTSAQKNPTAFYLCASSIRGSAGNTIYFGEGSWLTVV.